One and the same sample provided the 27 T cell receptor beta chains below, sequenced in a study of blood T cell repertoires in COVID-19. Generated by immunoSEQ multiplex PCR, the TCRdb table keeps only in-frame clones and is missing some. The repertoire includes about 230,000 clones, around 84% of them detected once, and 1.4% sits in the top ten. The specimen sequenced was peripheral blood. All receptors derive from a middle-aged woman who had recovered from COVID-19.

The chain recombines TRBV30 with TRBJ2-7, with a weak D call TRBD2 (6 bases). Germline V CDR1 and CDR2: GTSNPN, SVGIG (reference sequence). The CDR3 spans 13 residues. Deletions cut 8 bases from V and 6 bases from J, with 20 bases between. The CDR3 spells CAGRRDGASEQYF. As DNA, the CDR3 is TGTGCCGGAAGGCGGGACGGTGCCTCCGAGCAGTACTTC.

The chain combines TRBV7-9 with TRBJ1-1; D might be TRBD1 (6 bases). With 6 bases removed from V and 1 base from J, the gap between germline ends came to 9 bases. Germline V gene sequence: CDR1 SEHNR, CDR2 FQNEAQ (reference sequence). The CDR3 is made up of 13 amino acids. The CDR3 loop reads CASSTGKNTEAFF. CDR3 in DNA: TGTGCCAGCAGTACAGGGAAGAACACTGAAGCTTTCTTT.

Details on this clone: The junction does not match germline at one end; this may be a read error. CDR3 sequence reads: CASSPPTSGGETQYF. In DNA form, the CDR3 reads TGTGCCAGCTCTCCACCGACTAGCGGGGGGGAGACCCAGTACTTC. The rearrangement joins TRBV18 to TRBJ2-5, with 13 positions matching TRBD2. This CDR3 spans 15 amino acids. Germline CDR1 is KGHSH and CDR2 is LQKENI.

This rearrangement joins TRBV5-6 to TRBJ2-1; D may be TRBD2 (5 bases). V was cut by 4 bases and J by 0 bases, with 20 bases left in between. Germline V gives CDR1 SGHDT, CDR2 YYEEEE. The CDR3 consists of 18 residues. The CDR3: CASSLPGSTPHSYNEQFF. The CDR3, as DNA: TGTGCCAGCAGCCTGCCGGGGAGCACACCACACTCCTACAATGAGCAGTTCTTC.

CDR3 nucleotide sequence: TGTGCCAGTAGTATGGGACTAGCGGGGGGGCGGTCAGATACGCAGTATTTT. This encodes CASSMGLAGGRSDTQYF. This rearrangement joins TRBV19 to TRBJ2-3; the match to TRBD2 covers 16 bases. Germline loops: CDR1 LNHDA, CDR2 SQIVND (reference sequence). This CDR3 contains 17 residues. The J segment lost 4 bases and the V segment lost 3 bases, leaving 4 bases of the junction unmatched.

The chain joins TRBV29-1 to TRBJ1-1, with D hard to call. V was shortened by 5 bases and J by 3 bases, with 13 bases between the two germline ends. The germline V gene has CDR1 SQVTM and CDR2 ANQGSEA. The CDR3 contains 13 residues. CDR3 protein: CSVLLGAHTEAFF. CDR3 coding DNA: TGCAGCGTTCTCCTTGGAGCTCACACTGAAGCTTTCTTT.

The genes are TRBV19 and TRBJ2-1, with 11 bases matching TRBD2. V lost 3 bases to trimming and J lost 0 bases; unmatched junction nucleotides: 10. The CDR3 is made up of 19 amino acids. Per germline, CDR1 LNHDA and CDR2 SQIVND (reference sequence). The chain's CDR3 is CASSIGLAGGPSSYNEQFF. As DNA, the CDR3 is TGTGCCAGTAGTATCGGCCTAGCGGGGGGCCCGAGCTCCTACAATGAGCAGTTCTTC. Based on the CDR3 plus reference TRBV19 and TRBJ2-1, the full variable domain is DGGITQSPKYLFRKEGQNVTLSCEQNLNHDAMYWYRQDPGQGLRLIYYSQIVNDFQKGDIAEGYSVSREKKESFPLTVTSAQKNPTAFYLCASSIGLAGGPSSYNEQFFGPGTRLTVL.

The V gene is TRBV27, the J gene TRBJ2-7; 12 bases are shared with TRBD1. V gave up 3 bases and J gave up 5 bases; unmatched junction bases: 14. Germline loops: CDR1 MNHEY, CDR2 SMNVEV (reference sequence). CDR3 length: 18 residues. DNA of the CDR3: TGTGCCAGCAGTTTTTTGGGGACAGGGGGCGTAGTATCCCACGAGCAGTACTTC. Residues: CASSFLGTGGVVSHEQYF.

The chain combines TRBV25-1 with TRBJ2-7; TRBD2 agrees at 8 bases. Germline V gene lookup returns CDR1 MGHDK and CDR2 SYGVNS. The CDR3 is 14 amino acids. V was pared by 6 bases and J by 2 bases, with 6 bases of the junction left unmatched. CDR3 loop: CASRRAGDTYEQYF. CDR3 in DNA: TGTGCCAGCAGGAGAGCGGGGGATACCTACGAGCAGTACTTC.

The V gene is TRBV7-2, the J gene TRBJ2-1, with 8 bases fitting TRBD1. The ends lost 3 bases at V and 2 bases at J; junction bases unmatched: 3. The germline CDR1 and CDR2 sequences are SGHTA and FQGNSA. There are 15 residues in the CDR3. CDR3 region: CASSFRDRPYNEQFF. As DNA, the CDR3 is TGTGCCAGCAGCTTCCGGGACAGGCCCTACAATGAGCAGTTCTTC.

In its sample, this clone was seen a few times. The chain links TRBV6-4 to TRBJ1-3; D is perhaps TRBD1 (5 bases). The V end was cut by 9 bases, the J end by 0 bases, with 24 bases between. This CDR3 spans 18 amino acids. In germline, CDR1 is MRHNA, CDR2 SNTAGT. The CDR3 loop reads CARNQCKPGLSSGNTIYF. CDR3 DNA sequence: TGTGCCAGGAACCAATGCAAACCGGGACTGAGCTCTGGAAACACCATATATTTT.

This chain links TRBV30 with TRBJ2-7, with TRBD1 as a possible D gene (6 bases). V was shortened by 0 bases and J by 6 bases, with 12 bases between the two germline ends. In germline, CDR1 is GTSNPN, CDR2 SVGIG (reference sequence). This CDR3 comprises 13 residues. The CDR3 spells CAWSVAGAVEQYF. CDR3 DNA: TGTGCCTGGAGTGTTGCAGGGGCAGTCGAGCAGTACTTC.

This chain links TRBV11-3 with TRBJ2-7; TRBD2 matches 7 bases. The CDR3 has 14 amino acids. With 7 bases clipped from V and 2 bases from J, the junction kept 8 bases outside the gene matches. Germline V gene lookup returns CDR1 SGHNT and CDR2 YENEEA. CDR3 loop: CASTRGEGPYEQYF. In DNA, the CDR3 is TGTGCCAGCACCCGCGGGGAGGGGCCCTACGAGCAGTACTTC.

DNA for the CDR3: TGTGCCAGCAGTACCGGCGGAACTAATGAAAAACTGTTTTTT. Its translation is CASSTGGTNEKLFF. This chain links TRBV28 with TRBJ1-4, with unresolved D. Trimming stripped 5 bases from V and 1 base from J, with 8 bases between. Germline V lookup: CDR1 MDHEN, CDR2 SYDVKM. The CDR3 has 14 residues.

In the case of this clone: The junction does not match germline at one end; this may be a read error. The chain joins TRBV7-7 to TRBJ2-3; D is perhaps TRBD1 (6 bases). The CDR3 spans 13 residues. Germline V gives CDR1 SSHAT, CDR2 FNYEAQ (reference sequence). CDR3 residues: CASSLDSWDTQYF. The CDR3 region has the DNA TGTGCTAGCAGCTTGGACAGTTGGGATACGCAGTATTTT.

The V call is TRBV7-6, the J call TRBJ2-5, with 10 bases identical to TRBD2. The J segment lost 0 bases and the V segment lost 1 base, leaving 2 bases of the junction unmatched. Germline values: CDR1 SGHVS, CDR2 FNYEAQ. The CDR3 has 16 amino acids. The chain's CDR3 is CASSLEGLAYQETQYF. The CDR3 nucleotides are TGTGCCAGCAGCTTAGAGGGACTAGCGTACCAAGAGACCCAGTACTTC.

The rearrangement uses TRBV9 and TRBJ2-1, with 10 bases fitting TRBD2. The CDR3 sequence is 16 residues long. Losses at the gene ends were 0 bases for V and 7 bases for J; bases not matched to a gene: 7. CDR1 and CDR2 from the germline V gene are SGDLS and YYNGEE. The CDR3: CASSVDPAGGLNEQFF. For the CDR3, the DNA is TGTGCCAGCAGCGTAGATCCAGCGGGGGGGCTAAATGAGCAGTTCTTC.

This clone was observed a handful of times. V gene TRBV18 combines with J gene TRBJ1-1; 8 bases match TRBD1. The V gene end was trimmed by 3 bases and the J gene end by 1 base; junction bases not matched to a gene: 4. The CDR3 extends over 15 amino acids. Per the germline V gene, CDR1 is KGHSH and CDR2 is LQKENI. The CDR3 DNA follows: TGTGCCAGCTCACCCAACCAGGGGGCGAACACTGAAGCTTTCTTT. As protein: CASSPNQGANTEAFF.

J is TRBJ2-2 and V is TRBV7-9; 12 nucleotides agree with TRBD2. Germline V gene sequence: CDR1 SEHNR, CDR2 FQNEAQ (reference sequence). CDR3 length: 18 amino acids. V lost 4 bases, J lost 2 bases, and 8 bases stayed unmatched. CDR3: CASSSTDGLAGNTGELFF. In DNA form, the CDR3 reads TGTGCCAGCAGCTCAACCGACGGACTAGCGGGAAACACCGGGGAGCTGTTTTTT.

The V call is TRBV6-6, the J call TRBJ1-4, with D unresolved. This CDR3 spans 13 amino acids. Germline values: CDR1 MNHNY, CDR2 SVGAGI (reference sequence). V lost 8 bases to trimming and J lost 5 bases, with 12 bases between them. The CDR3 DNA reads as TGTGCCAGCTGCGAGGCTTCGAATGAAAAACTGTTTTTT. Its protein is CASCEASNEKLFF.

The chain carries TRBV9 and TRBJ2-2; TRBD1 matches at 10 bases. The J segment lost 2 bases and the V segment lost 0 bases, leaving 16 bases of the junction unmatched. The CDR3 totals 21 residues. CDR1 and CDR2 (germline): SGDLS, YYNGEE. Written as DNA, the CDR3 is TGTGCCAGCAGCGTAGTAAATTTCCGACCGGGACAGGGGACAAACACCGGGGAGCTGTTTTTT. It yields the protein CASSVVNFRPGQGTNTGELFF.

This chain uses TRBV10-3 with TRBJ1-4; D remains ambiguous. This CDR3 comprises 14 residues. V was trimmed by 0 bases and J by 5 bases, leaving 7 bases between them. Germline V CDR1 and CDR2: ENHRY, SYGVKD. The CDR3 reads CAISESMTNEKLFF. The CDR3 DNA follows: TGTGCCATCAGTGAGTCGATGACAAATGAAAAACTGTTTTTT.

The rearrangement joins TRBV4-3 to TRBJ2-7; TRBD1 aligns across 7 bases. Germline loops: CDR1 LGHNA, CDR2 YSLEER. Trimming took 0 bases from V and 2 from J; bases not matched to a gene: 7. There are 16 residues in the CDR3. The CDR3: CASSQDYTGATYEQYF. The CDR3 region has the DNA TGCGCCAGCAGCCAAGACTATACAGGGGCCACCTACGAGCAGTACTTC.

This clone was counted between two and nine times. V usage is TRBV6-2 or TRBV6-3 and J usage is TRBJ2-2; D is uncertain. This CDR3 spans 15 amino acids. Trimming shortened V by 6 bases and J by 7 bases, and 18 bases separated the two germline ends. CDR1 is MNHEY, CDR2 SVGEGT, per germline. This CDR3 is CASSMVRPSVGELFF. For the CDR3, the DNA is TGTGCCAGCAGCATGGTCCGACCTAGTGTCGGGGAGCTGTTTTTT.

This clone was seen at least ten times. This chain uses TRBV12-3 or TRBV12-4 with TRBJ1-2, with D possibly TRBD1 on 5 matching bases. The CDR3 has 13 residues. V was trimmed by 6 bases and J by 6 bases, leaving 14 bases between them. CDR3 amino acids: CASSHGGGHGYTF. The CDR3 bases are TGTGCCAGCAGCCACGGGGGAGGTCATGGCTACACCTTC.

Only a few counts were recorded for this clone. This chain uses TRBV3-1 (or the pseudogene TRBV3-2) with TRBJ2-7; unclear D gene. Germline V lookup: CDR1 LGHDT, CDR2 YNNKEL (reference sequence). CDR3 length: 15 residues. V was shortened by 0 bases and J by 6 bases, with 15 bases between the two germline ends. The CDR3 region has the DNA TGTGCCAGCAGCCAAGATCCGGGTAGAGTCGGCGAGCAGTACTTC. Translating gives CASSQDPGRVGEQYF.

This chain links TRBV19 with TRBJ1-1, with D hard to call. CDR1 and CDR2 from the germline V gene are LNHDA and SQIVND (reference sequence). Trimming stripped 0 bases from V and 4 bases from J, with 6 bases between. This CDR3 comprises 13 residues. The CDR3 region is CASSIDRSTEAFF. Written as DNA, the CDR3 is TGTGCCAGTAGTATAGACAGGTCCACTGAAGCTTTCTTT.